These T cell receptor beta chains were read from a single sample in a study of shared clonotypes between healthy human individuals. Produced via immunoSEQ multiplex PCR; TCRdb's table is partial and in-frame only. The table includes millions of clones, approximately 95% detected once. Sequenced material: naive CD4+ T cells from PBMCs. Receptors originate from a young man in good health. Some clones in this sample may be carry-over from other donors' samples. CDR3s include the opening cysteine and the closing phenylalanine or tryptophan. The order of the fields is CDR3 protein, CDR3 DNA, J gene, clone size, V gene, D gene. D genes are given only for firm matches. For some rows the clone size is stated as once, few or many, or as a class when expanded; others skip it.

CASSPGGVGTEAFF | TGTGCCAGCAGCCCAGGGGGCGTTGGGACTGAAGCTTTCTTT | TRBJ1-1 | . | TRBV7-9 | TRBD1
CASSTRSQGADYTF | TGTGCCAGCAGCACCCGGTCACAGGGTGCGGACTACACCTTC | TRBJ1-2 | . | TRBV7-2 | .
CASSYPGANSDTQYF | TGTGCCAGCAGTTACCCCGGGGCAAACTCAGATACGCAGTATTTT | TRBJ2-3 | . | TRBV5-4 | .
CASSLVWTKQETQYF | TGTGCCAGCAGCTTAGTCTGGACAAAGCAAGAGACCCAGTACTTC | TRBJ2-5 | . | TRBV7-2 | .
CASSQFQGTAYEQYF | TGTGCCAGCTCACAATTTCAGGGAACCGCCTACGAGCAGTACTTC | TRBJ2-7 | . | TRBV18 | .
CASSGAQTGANTEAFF | TGTGCCAGCAGTGGGGCCCAGACAGGGGCGAACACTGAAGCTTTCTTT | TRBJ1-1 | once | TRBV2 | TRBD1
CASSWQRTSGGNTGELFF | TGCGCCAGCAGCTGGCAGCGGACTAGCGGAGGGAACACCGGGGAGCTGTTTTTT | TRBJ2-2 | . | TRBV5-1 | TRBD2
CASSLMAGRGFNTEAFF | TGTGCCAGCAGCTTAATGGCAGGGAGGGGGTTTAACACTGAAGCTTTCTTT | TRBJ1-1 | . | TRBV7-2 | .
CASSLAGGPSYEQYF | TGTGCCAGCAGTCTAGCGGGAGGGCCGTCCTACGAGCAGTACTTC | TRBJ2-7 | . | TRBV27 | TRBD2
CASSMGQGGSGELFF | TGCGCCAGCAGCATGGGACAGGGAGGCTCCGGGGAGCTGTTTTTT | TRBJ2-2 | . | TRBV5-1 | TRBD1
CASAGYTF | TGTGCCTCAGCTGGCTACACCTTC | TRBJ1-2 | . | TRBV30 | .
CASSSLSQGGEKLFF | TGTGCCAGCAGTTCTCTGTCACAGGGTGGGGAAAAACTGTTTTTT | TRBJ1-4 | . | TRBV2 | .
CAWSHGRSNTGELFF | TGTGCCTGGAGTCACGGGAGGTCGAACACCGGGGAGCTGTTTTTT | TRBJ2-2 | . | TRBV30 | TRBD2
CASSQDRGLAGELFF | TGTGCCAGCAGCCAAGATAGGGGGTTGGCCGGGGAGCTGTTTTTT | TRBJ2-2 | . | TRBV4-2 | .
CASSQDVPGVSRETQYF | TGTGCCAGCAGCCAAGACGTTCCGGGAGTTAGTCGTGAGACCCAGTACTTC | TRBJ2-5 | . | TRBV14 | .
CASVTYTGTHGYTF | TGTGCCAGCGTAACCTACACGGGTACACATGGCTACACCTTC | TRBJ1-2 | . | TRBV19 | .
CAWVVGSGRSGEQYF | TGTGCCTGGGTTGTGGGAAGCGGGAGATCGGGCGAGCAGTACTTC | TRBJ2-7 | . | TRBV30 | TRBD2
CASGLVRGSGAPNTGELFF | TGTGCTAGTGGTTTGGTACGGGGTAGCGGGGCTCCAAACACCGGGGAGCTGTTTTTT | TRBJ2-2 | . | TRBV12-5 | TRBD2
CASSLDSNQPQHF | TGTGCCAGCAGCTTAGATAGCAATCAGCCCCAGCATTTT | TRBJ1-5 | few | TRBV7-8 | .
CAWALAGFAYEQYF | TGTGCCTGGGCCCTCGCGGGTTTCGCCTACGAGCAGTACTTC | TRBJ2-7 | . | TRBV30 | .
CASSVDRGVETQYF | TGTGCCAGCAGCGTAGACAGGGGTGTGGAGACCCAGTACTTC | TRBJ2-5 | once | TRBV7-2 | TRBD1
CASSPRLSGNRGYTF | TGTGCCAGCAGTCCGCGCTTATCAGGGAATCGTGGCTACACCTTC | TRBJ1-2 | . | TRBV6-6 | .
CASSLGEGSGELFF | TGCGCCAGCAGCTTGGGGGAAGGTTCCGGGGAGCTGTTTTTT | TRBJ2-2 | . | TRBV5-1 | .
CASSTGQGHGYTF | TGTGCCAGCAGCACGGGACAGGGCCATGGCTACACCTTC | TRBJ1-2 | . | TRBV5-4 | TRBD1